Listed below are T cell receptor beta chains from one sample, sequenced in a study of molecular identifiers for immune sequencing clone quantification. Using its own MiXCR run on the PCR reads, TCRdb lists one record per CDR3 protein. The data contain about 640,000 distinct CDR3 sequences, approximately 20% of them singletons. Source material: naive CD8+ T cells from blood, with Jurkat cell RNA spiked in. The receptors shown here come from a human donor in good health. Some libraries in this study had Jurkat cell RNA spiked in. Both conserved end residues are part of each CDR3. The D gene is left open where the match is weak. Not all rows give a size; the values are once, few, many and, for expanded clones, a class.

D,size,J,V,length,CDR3,DNA
-,-,TRBJ1-4,TRBV2,15,CASSEMDRDNEKLFF,TGTGCCAGCAGTGAAATGGACCGAGATAATGAAAAACTGTTTTTT
-,few,TRBJ1-1,TRBV19,15,CASSIASVIDTEAFF,TGTGCCAGTAGTATAGCGTCGGTTATAGACACTGAAGCTTTCTTT
-,many,TRBJ2-5,TRBV14,14,CASSHRTAEGTQYF,TGTGCCAGCAGCCATAGGACAGCAGAAGGGACCCAGTACTTC
-,many,TRBJ2-5,TRBV7-6,15,CASSLARGGKETQYF,TGTGCCAGCAGCTTAGCGCGGGGCGGAAAAGAGACCCAGTACTTC
TRBD1,many,TRBJ1-1,TRBV29-1,12,CSVRAGGTEAFF,TGCAGCGTTCGGGCAGGGGGGACTGAAGCTTTCTTT
TRBD1,few,TRBJ1-1,TRBV5-6,19,CASSPRQGYGLKRNTEAFF,TGTGCCAGCAGCCCCCGACAGGGCTATGGGTTGAAGCGGAACACTGAAGCTTTCTTT
TRBD1,many,TRBJ1-1,TRBV15,15,CATSGRQGMTTEAFF,TGTGCCACCAGCGGGAGACAGGGGATGACCACTGAAGCTTTCTTT
-,many,TRBJ1-1,TRBV6-1,17,CASSEAPWQSFNTEAFF,TGTGCCAGCAGTGAAGCCCCTTGGCAATCCTTCAACACTGAAGCTTTCTTT
-,many,TRBJ2-7,TRBV6-5,14,CASSRTGISYEQYF,TGTGCCAGCAGTCGAACAGGAATCTCCTACGAGCAGTACTTC
-,many,TRBJ2-5,TRBV15,13,CATSRSRVGTQYF,TGTGCCACCAGCAGGTCCCGTGTGGGGACCCAGTACTTC
-,-,TRBJ2-7,TRBV18,15,CASSPPRTLVYEQYF,TGTGCCAGCTCACCACCGCGGACTCTGGTCTACGAGCAGTACTTC
-,many,TRBJ2-4,TRBV4-1,16,CASSQDMRGAKNIQYF,TGCGCCAGCAGCCAAGATATGCGTGGGGCCAAAAACATTCAGTACTTC